Listed here are 28 T cell receptor beta chains from one sample, sequenced in a study of cytomegalovirus exposure and HLA in healthy donors. Method: immunoSEQ multiplex PCR; TCRdb's copy keeps in-frame clones and lacks some. The sample consists of about 130,000 clones, about 80% of them appearing once. Sequences were obtained from PBMCs. The receptors originated from a man aged 25-45 years in good health and CMV-seropositive.

DNA of the CDR3: TGTGCCAGCAGCTCCCAGGGTGGGGATCAGCCCCAGCATTTT. Its translation is CASSSQGGDQPQHF. The genes are TRBV7-2 and TRBJ1-5; maybe TRBD1 (5 bases). Germline CDR1 is SGHTA and CDR2 is FQGNSA. V lost 4 bases to trimming and J lost 5 bases, with 12 bases between them. The CDR3 length is 14 residues.

The chain has TRBV6-5 and TRBJ1-1, with D possibly TRBD1 on 5 matching bases. Trimming removed 8 bases from V and 7 bases from J, with 23 bases in between. The CDR3 totals 15 residues. Germline values: CDR1 MNHEY, CDR2 SVGAGI. In nucleotides, the CDR3 is TGTGCCAGCCTCAATTCCTATACAGGTAGCCGTGAAGCTTTCTTT. Encoded protein: CASLNSYTGSREAFF.

This clone was observed a single time. V is TRBV6-1 and J is TRBJ1-3; TRBD1 agrees at 7 bases. The CDR3 has 14 amino acids. V lost 3 bases to trimming and J lost 9 bases; unmatched junction nucleotides: 8. Per germline, CDR1 MNHNS and CDR2 SASEGT. The CDR3 is CASSETGFVRTIYF. CDR3 nucleotides: TGTGCCAGCAGTGAGACAGGGTTTGTACGCACCATATATTTT.

The chain joins TRBV7-2 to TRBJ2-7; the D gene is possibly TRBD2 (5 bases). The V gene lost 1 base and the J gene lost 2 bases, with 12 bases spanning the gap. Per the germline V gene, CDR1 is SGHTA and CDR2 is FQGNSA. The CDR3 length is 15 residues. The CDR3 DNA is TGTGCCAGCAGCTTAGTAACCGGGATGCCCTACGAGCAGTACTTC. Translation gives CASSLVTGMPYEQYF.

The chain uses TRBV30 and TRBJ1-1; 7 bases align to TRBD1. The CDR3 has 13 residues. The J segment lost 1 base and the V segment lost 1 base, leaving 0 bases of the junction unmatched. CDR1 and CDR2 from the germline V gene are GTSNPN and SVGIG (reference sequence). The CDR3 protein is CAWSGTGNTEAFF. CDR3 in DNA: TGTGCCTGGAGTGGGACAGGGAACACTGAAGCTTTCTTT.

This clone was detected a few times. The V and J genes are TRBV6-5 and TRBJ1-2; TRBD1 matches at 7 bases. V lost 5 bases and J lost 8; bases outside the gene matches: 8. The CDR3 contains 13 residues. Germline V gene data show CDR1 as MNHEY and CDR2 as SVGAGI. CDR3 sequence: CASSADRVRGYTF. In nucleotides, the CDR3 is TGTGCCAGCAGTGCCGACAGGGTTAGAGGCTACACCTTC.

This clone has just a few counts. The chain is built from TRBV7-9 and TRBJ1-2, with D unresolved. Germline CDR1 reads SEHNR; CDR2 reads FQNEAQ (reference sequence). Trimming pared 1 base from V and 3 bases from J, leaving 18 bases between. This CDR3 has 17 amino acids. In DNA, the CDR3 is TGTGCCAGCAGCTTAGTATACAGTCGGGGAACAGACTATGGCTACACCTTC. Protein: CASSLVYSRGTDYGYTF. Full variable domain (outside the CDR3, taken from reference TRBV7-9 and TRBJ1-2): DTGVSQNPRHKITKRGQNVTFRCDPISEHNRLYWYRQTLGQGPEFLTYFQNEAQLEKSRLLSDRFSAERPKGSFSTLEIQRTEQGDSAMYLCASSLVYSRGTDYGYTFGSGTRLTVV.

This clone was counted once. V gene TRBV15 combines with J gene TRBJ2-3; TRBD2 might be the D (6 bases). V lost 0 bases and J lost 0, with 10 bases in between. The CDR3 is 16 residues long. Germline V CDR1 and CDR2: LNHNV, YYDKDF (reference sequence). CDR3 protein: CATSREGGPSTDTQYF. The CDR3 DNA follows: TGTGCCACCAGCAGAGAGGGGGGTCCTAGCACAGATACGCAGTATTTT. The entire variable domain, with the rest obtained from reference TRBV15 and TRBJ2-3, is as follows: DAMVIQNPRYQVTQFGKPVTLSCSQTLNHNVMYWYQQKSSQAPKLLFHYYDKDFNNEADTPDNFQSRRPNTSFCFLDIRSPGLGDTAMYLCATSREGGPSTDTQYFGPGTRLTVL.

This clone has only one observation. The chain joins TRBV4-1 to TRBJ2-1; 14 bases are a match to TRBD2. The J segment lost 2 bases and the V segment lost 4 bases, leaving 10 bases of the junction unmatched. In germline, CDR1 is MGHRA, CDR2 YSYEKL. This CDR3 has 19 residues. The CDR3 coding sequence is TGCGCCAGCAGCCGCGGGACTAGCGGGGGCCAGGCTACCTACAATGAGCAGTTCTTC. This translates into CASSRGTSGGQATYNEQFF.

J is TRBJ2-2 and V is TRBV29-1; 7 nucleotides agree with TRBD2. The V gene end was trimmed by 6 bases and the J gene end by 2 bases; junction bases not matched to a gene: 6. The CDR3 extends over 14 amino acids. In germline, CDR1 is SQVTM, CDR2 ANQGSEA. The CDR3 coding sequence is TGCAGCGTGGGGGGGACGCTTAACACCGGGGAGCTGTTTTTT. Amino acid sequence: CSVGGTLNTGELFF.

This clone was detected a few times. The rearrangement uses TRBV2 and TRBJ2-7, with D perhaps matching TRBD2 (6 bases). Per the germline V gene, CDR1 is SNHLY and CDR2 is FYNNEI. CDR3 length equals 12 residues. Here the CDR3 reads CAARESSYEQYF. As DNA, the CDR3 is TGTGCTGCGCGGGAAAGTTCCTACGAGCAGTACTTC. Full variable domain (remainder filled in from reference TRBV2 and TRBJ2-7): EPEVTQTPSHQVTQMGQEVILRCVPISNHLYFYWYRQILGQKVEFLVSFYNNEISEKSEIFDDQFSVERPDGSNFTLKIRSTKLEDSAMYFCAARESSYEQYFGPGTRLTVT.

The V gene is TRBV27, the J gene TRBJ1-3; the D gene is possibly TRBD1 (5 bases). The V end lost 3 bases, the J end lost 2 bases, and 8 bases lay between the germline ends. This CDR3 spans 14 amino acids. Germline CDR1 reads MNHEY; CDR2 reads SMNVEV (reference sequence). The chain's CDR3 is CASSLQGTGNTIYF. CDR3 coding DNA: TGTGCCAGCAGTTTGCAGGGCACTGGAAACACCATATATTTT.

The chain joins TRBV29-1 to TRBJ2-3, with 7 nucleotides matching TRBD2. This CDR3 spans 15 amino acids. From germline, CDR1 is SQVTM and CDR2 ANQGSEA. V shed 6 bases and J 0 bases; nucleotides not matched to a gene: 9. The CDR3 loop reads CSVCLLAVSTDTQYF. Here the CDR3 DNA reads TGCAGCGTGTGCCTCCTAGCGGTTAGCACAGATACGCAGTATTTT.

The chain has TRBV6-5 and TRBJ2-5, with 9 bases fitting TRBD1. The DNA end favors TRBJ2-7, so the J call may be wrong. The germline gives CDR1 MNHEY, CDR2 SVGAGI. The CDR3 covers 14 residues. The CDR3 nucleotides read TGTGCCAGCAGTTACTTAGGGACAGGGAACGAGCAGTACTTC. This sequence encodes CASSYLGTGNEQYF.

This clone was detected only a few times. The V and J genes are TRBV13 and TRBJ2-2, with a possible D match to TRBD1 (6 bases). This CDR3 is 13 amino acids long. The ends were cut back, 4 bases at V and 5 bases at J, with 8 bases in the middle. Per germline, CDR1 PRHDT and CDR2 FYEKMQ (reference sequence). The CDR3 reads CASSWTATGELFF. Here the CDR3 DNA reads TGTGCCAGCAGCTGGACAGCGACCGGGGAGCTGTTTTTT.

This sequence joins TRBV18 and TRBJ2-2; 7 nucleotides match TRBD2. Germline V gene data show CDR1 as KGHSH and CDR2 as LQKENI. Trimming removed 1 base from V and 4 bases from J; junction bases left unmatched: 3. The CDR3 contains 15 residues. The CDR3 sequence: CASSPLQRGTGELFF. CDR3 coding DNA: TGTGCCAGCTCACCACTCCAGCGGGGCACCGGGGAGCTGTTTTTT.

The rearrangement uses TRBV5-4 and TRBJ1-5; D is undetermined. CDR1 and CDR2 (germline): SGHNT, YYREEE (reference sequence). CDR3 size: 16 residues. V was trimmed by 3 bases and J by 1 base, leaving 14 bases between them. The CDR3 DNA reads TGTGCCAGCAGCTCAGGTCCTTCGGGGAGCAATCAGCCCCAGCATTTT. It encodes CASSSGPSGSNQPQHF.

The V and J genes are TRBV5-4 and TRBJ2-3; D possibly corresponds to TRBD2 (7 bases). This CDR3 region has 16 residues. V dropped 1 base and J dropped 4 bases, with 16 bases sitting between them. Germline CDR1 and CDR2: SGHNT and YYREEE (reference sequence). The CDR3 loop reads CASSLSARGGADTQYF. The CDR3 nucleotides read TGTGCCAGCAGCTTGTCGGCTAGGGGGGGTGCAGATACGCAGTATTTT.

The chain joins TRBV18 to TRBJ1-2; D not resolved. The CDR3 spans 14 residues. The V end was cut by 3 bases, the J end by 8 bases, with 16 bases between. Per germline, CDR1 KGHSH and CDR2 LQKENI. The CDR3 loop reads CASSPSPLREGYTF. For the CDR3, the DNA is TGTGCCAGCTCACCGAGTCCATTACGAGAGGGCTACACCTTC. Full variable domain (remainder filled in from reference TRBV18 and TRBJ1-2): NAGVMQNPRHLVRRRGQEARLRCSPMKGHSHVYWYRQLPEEGLKFMVYLQKENIIDESGMPKERFSAEFPKEGPSILRIQQVVRGDSAAYFCASSPSPLREGYTFGSGTRLTVV.

This chain connects TRBV30 to TRBJ2-7; 7 nucleotides match TRBD2. This CDR3 has 13 residues. Germline values: CDR1 GTSNPN, CDR2 SVGIG (reference sequence). V trimming: 5 bases; J trimming: 5 bases; junction bases outside the gene matches: 9. In DNA, the CDR3 is TGTGCCTGGGGTGGCGGGAGCTATCACGAGCAGTACTTC. This codes for CAWGGGSYHEQYF.

The chain couples TRBV2 to TRBJ1-1; TRBD1 agrees at 7 bases. Germline-derived CDR1 and CDR2 are SNHLY and FYNNEI. The V gene end was trimmed by 7 bases and the J gene end by 3 bases; junction bases not matched to a gene: 5. This CDR3 is built from 13 residues. CDR3 bases: TGTGCCAGCACTGGCAGGGGGTACACTGAAGCTTTCTTT. This translates into CASTGRGYTEAFF.

The chain combines TRBV5-1 with TRBJ2-5; the D gene is possibly TRBD2 (7 bases). The germline gives CDR1 SGHRS, CDR2 YFSETQ. The CDR3 runs 15 residues. V lost 4 bases to trimming and J lost 4 bases, with 17 bases between them. The CDR3 loop is CASSGSGGGGETQYF. CDR3 in DNA: TGCGCCAGCAGCGGAAGCGGAGGGGGGGGAGAGACCCAGTACTTC.

The chain employs TRBV5-6 and TRBJ1-1, with D perhaps matching TRBD1 (5 bases). The germline V gene encodes CDR1 SGHDT and CDR2 YYEEEE. The CDR3 runs to 15 residues. The V end lost 1 base, the J end lost 2 bases, and 12 bases lay between the germline ends. The CDR3 here is CASSLFWQGNTEAFF. CDR3 nucleotides: TGTGCCAGCAGCTTGTTCTGGCAGGGCAACACTGAAGCTTTCTTT.

The chain recombines TRBV5-1 with TRBJ2-7; 9 bases align to TRBD2. The CDR3 is made up of 16 amino acids. After removal of 3 bases from V and 2 bases from J, the junction contained 9 bases not matched to a gene. CDR1 and CDR2 from the germline V gene are SGHRS and YFSETQ. CDR3 sequence: CASSSSKTSGAYEQYF. The DNA for the CDR3 is TGCGCCAGCAGCTCCTCTAAGACTAGCGGAGCCTACGAGCAGTACTTC.

This clone was detected only once. Other DNA sequences from this sample encode an identical CDR3 as well. This chain connects TRBV18 to TRBJ2-5; D is ambiguous. CDR3 length equals 14 residues. Trimming took off 4 bases at V and 0 bases at J, with 9 bases between the two ends. CDR1 and CDR2 (germline): KGHSH, LQKENI. In nucleotides, the CDR3 is TGTGCCAGCTCACTCTCGGGTTACCAAGAGACCCAGTACTTC. This codes for CASSLSGYQETQYF.

The rearrangement joins TRBV10-2 to TRBJ1-2; D is perhaps TRBD1 (6 bases). Germline CDR1 reads WSHSY; CDR2 reads SAAADI. V shed 6 bases and J shed 5 bases, with 13 bases lying between them. The CDR3 spans 13 residues. As DNA, the CDR3 is TGCGCCAGCAGATACTCGGGACAATATGGCTACACCTTC. It translates to CASRYSGQYGYTF.

This chain joins TRBV14 and TRBJ2-3; the D is unclear. CDR3 length: 14 amino acids. The V and J ends lost 0 bases and 2 bases respectively, with 6 bases between them. Per germline, CDR1 SGHDN and CDR2 FVKESK. The CDR3 region is CASSQDLLTDTQYF. CDR3 coding DNA: TGTGCCAGCAGCCAAGATCTTCTCACAGATACGCAGTATTTT.

This clone was recorded a few times. The V call is TRBV4-2, the J call TRBJ1-2, with TRBD1 identical over 9 bases. The V and J ends lost 4 bases and 5 bases, in that order; junction bases with no gene match: 5. The CDR3 runs to 14 residues. Germline V gene lookup returns CDR1 LGHNA and CDR2 YNFKEQ. The chain's CDR3 is CASSRGTGNYGYTF. The DNA for the CDR3 is TGTGCCAGCAGCCGCGGGACAGGGAATTATGGCTACACCTTC.